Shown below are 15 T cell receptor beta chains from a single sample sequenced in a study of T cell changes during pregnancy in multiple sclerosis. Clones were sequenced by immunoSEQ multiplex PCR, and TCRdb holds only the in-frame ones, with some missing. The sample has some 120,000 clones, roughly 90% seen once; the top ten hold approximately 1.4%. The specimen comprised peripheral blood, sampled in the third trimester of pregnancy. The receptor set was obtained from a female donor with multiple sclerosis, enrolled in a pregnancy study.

This chain's CDR3 is CASSPSSIGELFF. In DNA form, the CDR3 reads TGTGCCAGCAGCCCATCTAGCATCGGGGAGCTGTTTTTT. The rearrangement uses TRBV7-2 and TRBJ2-2; TRBD2 might be the D (5 bases). The germline gives CDR1 SGHTA, CDR2 FQGNSA. The CDR3 is 13 amino acids. V was shortened by 5 bases and J by 7 bases, with 11 bases between the two germline ends.

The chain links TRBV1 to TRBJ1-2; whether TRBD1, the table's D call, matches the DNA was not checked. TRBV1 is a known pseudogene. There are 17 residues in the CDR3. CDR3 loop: CTSSYRQGWEANYGYTF. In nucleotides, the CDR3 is TGCACCAGCAGCTACCGACAGGGTTGGGAGGCTAACTATGGCTACACCTTC.

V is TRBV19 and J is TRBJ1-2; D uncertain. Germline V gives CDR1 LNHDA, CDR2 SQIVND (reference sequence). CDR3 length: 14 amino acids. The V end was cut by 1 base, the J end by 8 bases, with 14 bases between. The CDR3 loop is CASSIGGQAGGYTF. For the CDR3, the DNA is TGTGCCAGTAGTATAGGAGGGCAGGCAGGCGGCTACACCTTC.

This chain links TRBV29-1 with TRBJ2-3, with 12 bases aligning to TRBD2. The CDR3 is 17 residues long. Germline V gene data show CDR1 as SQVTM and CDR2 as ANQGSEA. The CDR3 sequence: CSTGGQGWTSGINTQYF. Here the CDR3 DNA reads TGCAGTACTGGGGGACAGGGTTGGACTAGCGGGATAAATACGCAGTATTTT.

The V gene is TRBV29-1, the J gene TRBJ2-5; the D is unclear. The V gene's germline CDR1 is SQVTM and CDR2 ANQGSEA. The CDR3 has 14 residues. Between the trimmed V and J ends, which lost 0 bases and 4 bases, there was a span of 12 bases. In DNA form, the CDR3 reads TGCAGCGTTGAAGATCCCCCCATCGGAGAGACCCAGTACTTC. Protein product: CSVEDPPIGETQYF.

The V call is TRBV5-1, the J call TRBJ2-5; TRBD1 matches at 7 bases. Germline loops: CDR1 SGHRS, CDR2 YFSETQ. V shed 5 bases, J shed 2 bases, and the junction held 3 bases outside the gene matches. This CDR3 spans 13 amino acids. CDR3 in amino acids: CASSGTVQETQYF. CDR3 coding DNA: TGCGCCAGCAGTGGGACAGTTCAAGAGACCCAGTACTTC.

CDR3 sequence (DNA): TGTGCCAGCAGTTCCTCGGGACAGCCCTACGAGCAGTACTTC. Amino acid sequence: CASSSSGQPYEQYF. The chain uses TRBV6-6 and TRBJ2-7, with 7 bases identical to TRBD1. CDR3 size: 14 residues. V gave up 4 bases and J gave up 2 bases; unmatched junction bases: 5. Germline V gives CDR1 MNHNY, CDR2 SVGAGI (reference sequence).

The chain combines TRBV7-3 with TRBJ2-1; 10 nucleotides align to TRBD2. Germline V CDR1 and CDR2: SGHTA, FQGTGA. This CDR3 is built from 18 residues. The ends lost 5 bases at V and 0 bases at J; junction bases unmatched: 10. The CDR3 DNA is TGTGCCAGCAGCCCAGGGCTAGCGGGGGCCACCTCCTACAATGAGCAGTTCTTC. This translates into CASSPGLAGATSYNEQFF. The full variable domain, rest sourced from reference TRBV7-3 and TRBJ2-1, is GAGVSQTPSNKVTEKGKYVELRCDPISGHTALYWYRQSLGQGPEFLIYFQGTGAADDSGLPNDRFFAVRPEGSVSTLKIQRTERGDSAVYLCASSPGLAGATSYNEQFFGPGTRLTVL.

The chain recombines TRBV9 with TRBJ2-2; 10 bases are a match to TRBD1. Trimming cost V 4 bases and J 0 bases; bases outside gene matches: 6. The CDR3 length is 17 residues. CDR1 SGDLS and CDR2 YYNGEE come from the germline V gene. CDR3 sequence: CASSLRDRGPNTGELFF. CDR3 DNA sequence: TGTGCCAGCAGCCTCCGGGACAGGGGACCGAACACCGGGGAGCTGTTTTTT. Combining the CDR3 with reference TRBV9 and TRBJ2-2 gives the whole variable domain DSGVTQTPKHLITATGQRVTLRCSPRSGDLSVYWYQQSLDQGLQFLIQYYNGEERAKGNILERFSAQQFPDLHSELNLSSLELGDSALYFCASSLRDRGPNTGELFFGEGSRLTVL.

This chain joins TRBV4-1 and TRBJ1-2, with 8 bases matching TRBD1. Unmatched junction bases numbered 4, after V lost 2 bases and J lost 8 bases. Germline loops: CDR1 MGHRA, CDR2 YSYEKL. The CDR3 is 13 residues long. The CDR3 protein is CASSQQGALGYTF. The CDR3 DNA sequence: TGCGCCAGCAGCCAACAGGGGGCTTTAGGCTACACCTTC.

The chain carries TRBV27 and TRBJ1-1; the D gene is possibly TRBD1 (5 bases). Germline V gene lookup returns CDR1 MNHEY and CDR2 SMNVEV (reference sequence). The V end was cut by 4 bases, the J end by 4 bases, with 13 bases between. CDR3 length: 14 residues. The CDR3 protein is CASSWGGVRTEAFF. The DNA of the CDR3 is TGTGCCAGCAGTTGGGGGGGGGTTCGCACTGAAGCTTTCTTT.

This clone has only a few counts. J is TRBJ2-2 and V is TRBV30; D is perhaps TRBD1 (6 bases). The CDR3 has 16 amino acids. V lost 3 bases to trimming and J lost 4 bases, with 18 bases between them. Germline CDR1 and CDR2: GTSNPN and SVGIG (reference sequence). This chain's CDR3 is CAWSRGFGLITGELFF. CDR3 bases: TGTGCCTGGAGCAGGGGTTTCGGACTGATCACCGGGGAGCTGTTTTTT.

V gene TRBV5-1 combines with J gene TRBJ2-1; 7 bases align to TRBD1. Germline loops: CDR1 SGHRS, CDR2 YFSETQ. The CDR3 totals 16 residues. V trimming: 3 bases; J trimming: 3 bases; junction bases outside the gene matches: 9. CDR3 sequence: CASSSGRQGNYNEQFF. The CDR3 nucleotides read TGCGCCAGCAGCTCTGGCCGACAGGGCAACTACAATGAGCAGTTCTTC.

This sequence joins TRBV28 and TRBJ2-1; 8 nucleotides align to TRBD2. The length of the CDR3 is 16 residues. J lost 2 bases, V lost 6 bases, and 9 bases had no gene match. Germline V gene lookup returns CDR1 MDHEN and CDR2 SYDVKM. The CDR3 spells CASSPSGRPTYNEQFF. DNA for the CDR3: TGTGCCAGCAGCCCTAGCGGGCGCCCTACCTACAATGAGCAGTTCTTC.

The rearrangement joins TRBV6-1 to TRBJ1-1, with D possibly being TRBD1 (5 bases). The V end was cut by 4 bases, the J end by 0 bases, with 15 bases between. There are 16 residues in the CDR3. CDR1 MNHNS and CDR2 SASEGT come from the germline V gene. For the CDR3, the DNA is TGTGCCAGCAGTGGAGCGCCGGGACTGATGAACACTGAAGCTTTCTTT. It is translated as CASSGAPGLMNTEAFF.